The T cell receptor (beta chain) under discussion was sequenced for a study of PD-1 blockade in classical Hodgkin lymphoma. Study-wide context: Once every 2 weeks, patients received intravenous nivolumab at 3 mg/kg.

The method was immunoSEQ multiplex PCR; TCRdb's version includes in-frame clones alone and lacks a portion of them. The profile shows under 30,000 clones, 71% of them singletons. Points on this clone: Its antigen is currently unknown.

Following autologous stem cell transplantation, relapse occurred in every patient, and exposure to brentuximab vedotin varied. Study conclusions and caveats: Newly diagnosed patients were reported to start with lower TCR diversity than healthy donors. Underlying causes for the observed repertoire differences were not defined, possibly disease activity or prior therapy.

The starting material was peripheral blood mononuclear cells (PBMCs), obtained at baseline. The source of this sequence is a human donor with classical Hodgkin lymphoma.

In DNA, the CDR3 is TGTGCCAGCAGCCCCTGGGGACAAGATACGCAGTATTTT. It is translated as CASSPWGQDTQYF. The rearrangement links TRBV5-6 to TRBJ2-3; D might be TRBD1 (6 bases). Deletions cut 4 bases from V and 5 bases from J, with 11 bases between. The CDR3 consists of 13 residues. Germline CDR1 SGHDT, CDR2 YYEEEE.